The rows below give T cell receptor beta chains drawn from one sample of a study of cytomegalovirus exposure and HLA in healthy donors. TCRdb's table, derived via immunoSEQ multiplex PCR, lists solely in-frame clones and lacks some. Of some 250,000 clones in the sample, approximately 83% were seen once. Sequencing was carried out using PBMCs. These receptors were obtained from a woman aged 25 to 39 in good health and CMV-seropositive. Each CDR3 is given without its conserved first and last residue. Clone size is given for some rows only: seen once, a few or many times, or a class if the clone is expanded.

clone_size v_call cdr3_aa
once TRBV5-4 ASSLEAGGTYEQY
few TRBV6-5 ASSYWRERAGELF
- TRBV27 ASSLLGTLPNYGYT
once TRBV28 ASSFVGTSSRYEQY
- TRBV5-8 ASSSFSGLASRTYEQY
- TRBV5-5 ASSRRGGFETQY
few TRBV27 ASSPWTGGNEQY
- TRBV7-8 ASSPLEERTYEQY
- TRBV6-1 ASKPFRTGEETQY
- TRBV9 ASRAPRGGSNTGELF
- TRBV20-1 SGRASGEQY
- TRBV4-2 ASSQGDRVEQY
- TRBV6-1 ASRLASSYEQY
- TRBV19 ASSIEAGNTGELF
- TRBV19 ASSMLGGPGTSYEQY
- TRBV11-3 ASSSSGSGPETQY
many TRBV6-5 ASSYTPGQGAFEQY